This T cell receptor beta chain was observed in a study of T cell responses to AZD1222 COVID-19 vaccine. The CDR3 runs 15 residues. The J segment lost 6 bases and the V segment lost 0 bases, leaving 8 bases of the junction unmatched. Germline V gene lookup returns CDR1 SGDLS and CDR2 YYNGEE. Produced via immunoSEQ multiplex PCR; TCRdb's table is partial and in-frame only. The sample lists approximately 130,000 clones, about 86% seen once, with about 3% in the top ten. This clone was observed a handful of times. Antigen unknown. Analysis merged second doses at about 4 or about 12 weeks. Findings of the study overall: No day 14 peak samples; only post-peak repertoires were characterized.

The TCR comes from an adult who received the AZD1222 COVID-19 vaccine. The material sequenced was peripheral blood, taken 28 days after the second AZD1222 dose. The chain joins TRBV9 to TRBJ2-7; 8 positions match TRBD1. The CDR3 loop reads CASSVAGTGGSEQYF. The CDR3 DNA follows: TGTGCCAGCAGCGTAGCCGGTACAGGGGGGAGCGAGCAGTACTTC.